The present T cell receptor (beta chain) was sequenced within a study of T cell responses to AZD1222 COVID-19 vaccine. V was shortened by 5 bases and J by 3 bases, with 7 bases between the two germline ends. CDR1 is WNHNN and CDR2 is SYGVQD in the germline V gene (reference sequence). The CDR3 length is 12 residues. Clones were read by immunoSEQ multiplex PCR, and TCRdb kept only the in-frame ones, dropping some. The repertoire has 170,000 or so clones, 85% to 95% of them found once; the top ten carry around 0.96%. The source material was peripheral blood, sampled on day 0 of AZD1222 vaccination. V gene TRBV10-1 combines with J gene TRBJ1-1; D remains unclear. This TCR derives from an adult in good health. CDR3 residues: CASSIGYTEAFF. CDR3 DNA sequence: TGCGCCAGCAGTATCGGGTACACTGAAGCTTTCTTT.